These T cell receptor beta chains were read from a single sample in a study of blood T cell repertoires in COVID-19. Only in-frame clones appear in the TCRdb table, and some are missing; sequencing was by immunoSEQ multiplex PCR. The repertoire has roughly 92,000 clones, around 87% of them found once; the top ten carry approximately 5%. The sample comprised peripheral blood. These receptors were obtained from a woman aged 80 or older with acute or convalescent COVID-19. The CDR3 runs from the conserved cysteine through the conserved F or W. The D gene is left open where the match is weak. A row's size may be missing; if present it is once, few, many or a size class.

clone_size,d_call,j_call,v_call,cdr3_length,cdr3_aa,cdr3_nt
.,.,TRBJ1-1,TRBV30,15,CAWRYGGLGNTEAFF,TGTGCCTGGAGGTACGGCGGCTTGGGGAACACTGAAGCTTTCTTT
.,.,TRBJ2-2,TRBV3-1/TRBV3-2,15,CASSPTVTNTGELFF,TGTGCCAGCAGCCCGACAGTAACAAACACCGGGGAGCTGTTTTTT
few,.,TRBJ2-5,TRBV18,15,CASSPPGTPQETQYF,TGTGCCAGCTCACCTCCGGGGACACCCCAAGAGACCCAGTACTTC
.,TRBD1,TRBJ1-2,TRBV9,13,CASSGTGLQGYTF,TGTGCCAGCAGCGGGACAGGGTTGCAGGGCTACACCTTC
.,.,TRBJ1-1,TRBV6-6,13,CASSPPGGLEAFF,TGTGCCAGCAGCCCCCCCGGGGGGCTTGAAGCTTTCTTT
.,.,TRBJ1-1,TRBV7-2,11,CASSLRTEAFF,TGTGCCAGCAGCTTGCGCACTGAAGCTTTCTTT
.,.,TRBJ1-2,TRBV7-2,15,CASSPGRIDNYGYTF,TGTGCCAGCAGCCCCGGGAGGATTGATAACTATGGCTACACCTTC
.,.,TRBJ1-3,TRBV30,13,CAWSVRGAYTIYF,TGTGCCTGGAGTGTCCGGGGAGCATACACCATATATTTT
.,.,TRBJ1-3,TRBV5-4,16,CASSLGQGNSGNTIYF,TGTGCCAGCAGCTTGGGGCAGGGAAACTCTGGAAACACCATATATTTT
.,.,TRBJ1-6,TRBV18,18,CASSPRTGQSSYNSPLHF,TGTGCCAGCTCACCACGAACAGGGCAAAGCTCCTATAATTCACCCCTCCACTTT
.,.,TRBJ2-1,TRBV10-3,11,CAIPFYNEQFF,TGTGCCATCCCTTTTTACAATGAGCAGTTCTTC
few,.,TRBJ1-2,TRBV6-1,12,CASSDTTYGYTF,TGTGCCAGCAGTGACACGACATATGGCTACACCTTC
.,TRBD1,TRBJ1-2,TRBV19,14,CASSPDRVDYGYTF,TGTGCCAGTAGCCCGGACAGGGTAGACTATGGCTACACCTTC
once,TRBD2,TRBJ2-1,TRBV29-1,17,CSVEIASGSHLSNEQFF,TGCAGCGTTGAAATAGCTAGCGGGAGTCACCTCTCCAATGAGCAGTTCTTC
.,TRBD1,TRBJ2-5,TRBV5-4,15,CASSPTGTEKETQYF,TGTGCCAGCAGCCCGACCGGGACAGAGAAAGAGACCCAGTACTTC
.,.,TRBJ2-1,TRBV7-9,12,CASSFLSSFQFF,TGTGCCAGCAGCTTCCTATCTAGCTTTCAGTTCTTC
.,TRBD2,TRBJ2-3,TRBV27,16,CASSGSGTTPGGTQYF,TGTGCCAGCAGTGGCTCGGGGACTACCCCTGGGGGTACGCAGTATTTT
few,.,TRBJ2-5,TRBV5-1,13,CASSLGIGETQYF,TGCGCCAGCAGCTTGGGGATCGGGGAGACCCAGTACTTC
.,TRBD1,TRBJ2-3,TRBV7-2,15,CASSQQGASTDTQYF,TGTGCCAGCAGCCAACAGGGGGCCAGCACAGATACGCAGTATTTT
.,TRBD1,TRBJ1-1,TRBV2,14,CASSRTGLNTEAFF,TGTGCCAGCAGTAGGACAGGGTTGAACACTGAAGCTTTCTTT
.,TRBD2,TRBJ2-5,TRBV19,15,CASSSGGSRGETQYF,TGTGCCAGTAGTTCGGGGGGGAGCCGAGGAGAGACCCAGTACTTC
.,.,TRBJ2-5,TRBV12-3/TRBV12-4,13,CASSRQTQETQYF,TGTGCCAGCAGTCGACAAACCCAAGAGACCCAGTACTTC
.,.,TRBJ2-5,TRBV19,14,CASSIRVGQETQYF,TGTGCCAGTAGCATCAGGGTTGGGCAAGAGACCCAGTACTTC
.,.,TRBJ1-5,TRBV2,15,CASTSEGGDHQPQHF,TGTGCCAGCACTTCCGAAGGGGGGGACCATCAGCCCCAGCATTTT
.,.,TRBJ2-5,TRBV19,15,CASTPGTYGGETQYF,TGTGCCAGTACCCCCGGGACTTACGGCGGGGAGACCCAGTACTTC
.,.,TRBJ1-1,TRBV5-1,13,CASSDGQNTEAFF,TGCGCCAGCAGCGACGGACAGAACACTGAAGCTTTCTTT
.,.,TRBJ1-3,TRBV25-1,14,CASSDRGSGNTIYF,TGTGCCAGCAGTGACAGGGGCTCTGGAAACACCATATATTTT
.,.,TRBJ1-2,TRBV25-1,13,CASRAGVNYGYTF,TGTGCCAGCAGGGCAGGGGTAAACTATGGCTACACCTTC
.,.,TRBJ1-6,TRBV7-9,15,CASSLDTVYNSPLHF,TGTGCCAGCAGCTTAGATACGGTCTATAATTCACCCCTCCACTTT
.,TRBD1,TRBJ1-6,TRBV7-8,16,CASSPITGGWGSPLHF,TGTGCCAGCAGCCCGATCACAGGGGGCTGGGGTTCACCCCTCCACTTT
once,TRBD1,TRBJ1-2,TRBV7-9,13,CASSQGDAEGYTF,TGTGCCAGCAGCCAGGGGGATGCGGAGGGCTACACCTTC
.,TRBD1,TRBJ1-2,TRBV24-1,15,CATGSGTATNYGYTF,TGTGCCACCGGCTCAGGGACAGCTACTAACTATGGCTACACCTTC
.,.,TRBJ1-4,TRBV19,14,CASSPGQSNEKLFF,TGTGCCAGTAGTCCCGGACAGTCTAATGAAAAACTGTTTTTT
.,.,TRBJ2-2,TRBV19,16,CASTPGLGRDTGELFF,TGTGCCAGCACCCCTGGCTTAGGGCGGGACACCGGGGAGCTGTTTTTT
.,TRBD1,TRBJ1-1,TRBV5-1,14,CASSSTGRNTEAFF,TGCGCCAGCAGCTCGACAGGGAGGAACACTGAAGCTTTCTTT
.,.,TRBJ1-2,TRBV29-1,11,CSVEDVPVFSF,TGCAGCGTTGAAGATGTACCGGTTTTCTCCTTC
.,TRBD2,TRBJ2-1,TRBV27,15,CASSQYSGGYNEQFF,TGTGCCAGCAGCCAATATAGCGGGGGGTACAATGAGCAGTTCTTC
.,TRBD2,TRBJ2-3,TRBV18,20,CASSPTRTSGVLGVADTQYF,TGTGCCAGCTCACCTACTAGGACTAGCGGGGTCCTTGGTGTGGCAGATACGCAGTATTTT
.,.,TRBJ1-6,TRBV2,13,CASSEMRNSPLHF,TGTGCCAGCAGTGAAATGCGGAATTCACCCCTCCACTTT
.,.,TRBJ1-5,TRBV5-1,14,CASSPGHLNQPQHF,TGCGCCAGCAGCCCAGGACACCTAAATCAGCCCCAGCATTTT
.,.,TRBJ2-7,TRBV6-5,12,CASTLRTYEQYF,TGTGCCAGCACGTTGAGAACCTACGAGCAGTACTTC
.,TRBD1,TRBJ1-6,TRBV15,15,CATSTWDRGDSPLHF,TGTGCCACCAGCACCTGGGACAGGGGCGATTCACCCCTCCACTTT
.,TRBD2,TRBJ2-7,TRBV12-3/TRBV12-4,12,CASSLGLDEQYF,TGTGCCAGCAGCCTGGGACTAGACGAGCAGTACTTC
.,.,TRBJ1-4,TRBV5-8,14,CASSSWGTNEKLFF,TGTGCCAGCAGCTCCTGGGGCACTAATGAAAAACTGTTTTTT
.,TRBD1,TRBJ1-1,TRBV6-5,16,CASSYFRTGSNTEAFF,TGTGCCAGCAGTTACTTCCGGACAGGGTCGAACACTGAAGCTTTCTTT
.,TRBD1,TRBJ2-3,TRBV7-3,18,CASSLNHADRFRTDTQYF,TGCGCCAGCAGCTTAAACCACGCGGACAGGTTTCGCACAGATACGCAGTATTTT
once,.,TRBJ1-1,TRBV19,15,CASSYLGSGNTEAFF,TGTGCCAGTAGTTATTTGGGCTCAGGAAACACTGAAGCTTTCTTT
.,.,TRBJ1-1,TRBV18,13,CASSPAENTEAFF,TGTGCCAGCTCACCGGCAGAGAACACTGAAGCTTTCTTT
.,TRBD1,TRBJ1-2,TRBV19,15,CASSTEGQANYGYTF,TGTGCCAGTAGTACTGAAGGACAGGCCAACTATGGCTACACCTTC
.,.,TRBJ1-2,TRBV15,15,CATSRDRRPEDGYTF,TGTGCCACCAGCAGAGATCGTCGTCCGGAGGATGGCTACACCTTC
.,TRBD2,TRBJ2-7,TRBV5-1,19,CASSPRGVTSGRAGDEQYF,TGCGCCAGCAGCCCCCGGGGGGTGACTAGCGGGAGGGCCGGGGACGAGCAGTACTTC
.,TRBD1,TRBJ1-1,TRBV15,19,CATSRDQYDRGLSDTEAFF,TGTGCCACCAGCAGAGATCAGTATGACAGGGGGCTGTCGGACACTGAAGCTTTCTTT
.,.,TRBJ1-1,TRBV19,15,CASSMPGTENTEAFF,TGTGCCAGTAGTATGCCCGGGACTGAGAACACTGAAGCTTTCTTT
.,.,TRBJ1-1,TRBV6-5,14,CASSVTQQNTEAFF,TGTGCCAGCAGCGTAACACAGCAAAACACTGAAGCTTTCTTT
.,.,TRBJ1-1,TRBV10-2,13,CASSGQMNTEAFF,TGCGCCAGCAGTGGGCAGATGAACACTGAAGCTTTCTTT
.,.,TRBJ1-2,TRBV3-1/TRBV3-2,15,CASSQEDSAIYGYTF,TGTGCCAGCAGCCAGGAGGACAGTGCTATCTATGGCTACACCTTC
once,.,TRBJ2-7,TRBV6-5,12,CASSYSQGEQYF,TGTGCCAGCAGTTACTCACAGGGCGAGCAGTACTTC